Below, 8 T cell receptor beta chains from the same sample are listed, as sequenced in a study of OX40 agonist ivuxolimab in advanced cancers. The data were produced by immunoSEQ multiplex PCR, yet TCRdb's version contains in-frame clones alone and is incomplete. This sample has approximately 90,000 clones; around nine tenths occur once, and the top ten carry roughly 1.5%. The specimen was CD4+ or CD8+ T cells sorted from blood, collected in a trial of the OX40 agonist ivuxolimab. The source is an adult with an advanced solid tumor such as melanoma, head and neck, liver or kidney cancer.

The V call is TRBV18, the J call TRBJ2-1, with 7 bases identical to TRBD2. V lost 5 bases, J lost 6 bases, and 7 bases stayed unmatched. The CDR3 is 14 residues long. CDR1 is KGHSH and CDR2 is LQKENI in the germline V gene. Written as DNA, the CDR3 is TGTGCCAGCTCAGGGCCTAGCGGTTTCAATGAGCAGTTCTTC. This encodes CASSGPSGFNEQFF. The complete variable domain, with remaining parts taken from reference TRBV18 and TRBJ2-1, reads NAGVMQNPRHLVRRRGQEARLRCSPMKGHSHVYWYRQLPEEGLKFMVYLQKENIIDESGMPKERFSAEFPKEGPSILRIQQVVRGDSAAYFCASSGPSGFNEQFFGPGTRLTVL.

V gene TRBV7-9 combines with J gene TRBJ2-1; D unclear. This CDR3 spans 13 amino acids. V lost 4 bases and J 1 base, leaving 5 bases between the germline ends. Looked up from germline, CDR1 is SEHNR and CDR2 is FQNEAQ (reference sequence). The CDR3 spells CASSSRSYNEQFF. The DNA of the CDR3 is TGTGCCAGCAGCTCCCGATCCTACAATGAGCAGTTCTTC. Looking up the rest from reference TRBV7-9 and TRBJ2-1 gives the full variable domain: DTGVSQNPRHKITKRGQNVTFRCDPISEHNRLYWYRQTLGQGPEFLTYFQNEAQLEKSRLLSDRFSAERPKGSFSTLEIQRTEQGDSAMYLCASSSRSYNEQFFGPGTRLTVL.

The chain joins TRBV5-4 to TRBJ1-1; D call uncertain. The CDR3 contains 13 residues. The germline V gene encodes CDR1 SGHNT and CDR2 YYREEE (reference sequence). V gave up 3 bases and J gave up 8 bases, with 14 bases separating them. CDR3 residues: CASSYMMTGEAFF. The DNA of the CDR3 is TGTGCCAGCAGCTATATGATGACGGGCGAAGCTTTCTTT.

In this sample, this clone turned up a few times. V is TRBV5-6 and J is TRBJ2-2, with 8 bases identical to TRBD1. After removal of 5 bases from V and 8 bases from J, the junction contained 11 bases not matched to a gene. Germline V gene sequence: CDR1 SGHDT, CDR2 YYEEEE. The CDR3 runs 15 residues. CDR3 nucleotide sequence: TGTGCCAGCAGTTTGACGGACAGGGAAATTGGGGAGCTGTTTTTT. It codes for CASSLTDREIGELFF.

The table lists this clone with a count of one. The chain has TRBV11-3 and TRBJ2-1, with D possibly being TRBD1 or TRBD2 (6 bases each). Trimming stripped 1 base from V and 9 bases from J, with 10 bases between. CDR1 is SGHNT and CDR2 is YENEEA in the germline V gene. This CDR3 has 13 amino acids. For the CDR3, the DNA is TGTGCCAGCAGCTTAGTGGGGGGCCGTGAGCAGTTCTTC. This encodes CASSLVGGREQFF.

CDR3 bases: TGTGCCAGCAGTTCACAGGGAAGAGGAGATGGCTACACCTTC. It is translated as CASSSQGRGDGYTF. The V and J genes are TRBV27 and TRBJ1-2; D is possibly TRBD1 (6 bases). Germline CDR1 is MNHEY and CDR2 is SMNVEV (reference sequence). Trimming took 4 bases from V and 6 from J, leaving 15 bases between them. This CDR3 contains 14 residues.

V and J are TRBV25-1 and TRBJ1-2; no clear D gene. The CDR3 runs to 12 residues. Germline values: CDR1 MGHDK, CDR2 SYGVNS. The germline V and J ends were trimmed by 1 base and 5 bases, with 5 bases remaining between them. CDR3 loop: CASSELGYGYTF. The DNA for the CDR3 is TGTGCCAGCAGTGAATTGGGATATGGCTACACCTTC.

The rearrangement links TRBV4-2 to TRBJ2-5; D is uncertain. The DNA matches TRBJ2-7 better at its end, which makes the J call doubtful. This CDR3 contains 16 residues. CDR1 and CDR2 (germline): LGHNA, YNFKEQ. CDR3 DNA: TGTGCCAGCAGCCAAGAAGGCGCGGTCAGTAGCTACGAGCAGTACTTC. Its protein product is CASSQEGAVSSYEQYF.